This T cell receptor beta chain was profiled in a study of identical twins. Study-wide results and caveats: Some out-of-frame alpha sequences were shared by twins, and these showed excess low generation probability. For cord blood, abundant beta clonotypes had fewer insertions, unlike memory repertoires, which showed none. In monozygotic twins, models underestimated the sharing of out-of-frame TCR alpha. For out-of-frame beta sequences, excess twin sharing was weaker.

The CDR3 has 15 residues. V was shortened by 9 bases and J by 2 bases, with 19 bases between the two germline ends. The germline gives CDR1 SEHNR, CDR2 FQNEAQ (reference sequence). TCRdb used MiXCR to reprocess the 5' RACE reads, holding one entry per CDR3 protein. The sample has about 530,000 distinct CDR3 sequences; 13% to 15% are singletons. Remarks on this clonotype: Antigen specificity is unknown.

This same sample was also taken into another study, of yellow fever vaccine responses in identical twins.

This receptor was taken from a woman in her late teens or twenties in good health. What was sequenced was CD4+ T cells sorted from blood. The chain couples TRBV7-9 to TRBJ2-5, with D possibly TRBD2 on 6 matching bases. The CDR3 region has the DNA TGTGCCAGTACGGCGGCGGGATTAGAACAAGAGACCCAGTACTTC. Translation gives CASTAAGLEQETQYF.